These 23 T cell receptor beta chains came from one sample sequenced in a study of T cells expressing NK-cell markers. TCRdb reprocessed the 5' RACE reads; each CDR3 protein has one entry and no DNA is given. Reported are roughly 390,000 distinct CDR3 sequences; the ten largest clones contain roughly 10%. Sequenced material: blood T cells: a sorted CD56 or NKG2C T cell subset, CD4+ or CD8+ T cells, or bulk PBMC T cells (not recorded which). The receptor source for this set is a woman aged 50 to 65 in good health.

V gene TRBV30 combines with J gene TRBJ1-1; TCRdb reports TRBD1, a call that lacks DNA to check it against. CDR1 GTSNPN and CDR2 SVGIG come from the germline V gene (reference sequence). The CDR3 sequence is 11 residues long. This CDR3 reads CAWNRGGEAFF.

The chain recombines TRBV19 with TRBJ1-5; TCRdb outputs TRBD1, but without DNA this stays unchecked. This CDR3 region has 14 residues. The germline V gene has CDR1 LNHDA and CDR2 SQIVND (reference sequence). The CDR3 reads CASSFGDRIQPQHF.

The chain couples TRBV29-1 to TRBJ2-6. From germline, CDR1 is SQVTM and CDR2 ANQGSEA. The length of the CDR3 is 15 residues. The CDR3 region is CSAKIGYSGANVLTF. The full variable domain, with the rest looked up from reference TRBV29-1 and TRBJ2-6, is SAVISQKPSRDICQRGTSLTIQCQVDSQVTMMFWYRQQPGQSLTLIATANQGSEATYESGFVIDKFPISRPNLTFSTLTVSNMSPEDSSIYLCSAKIGYSGANVLTFGAGSRLTVL.

The chain is built from TRBV9 and TRBJ2-1; the TCRdb D gene call, TRBD2, has no DNA to confirm it. This CDR3 region has 15 residues. Germline CDR1 reads SGDLS; CDR2 reads YYNGEE. The CDR3 spells CASSVVNSGSNEQFF.

The gene calls are TRBV11-2 and TRBJ2-4. The CDR3 has 16 amino acids. The germline V gene has CDR1 SGHAT and CDR2 FQNNGV. CDR3: CASSPTAVSAKNIQYF.

The CDR3 reads CASSYSNQLYYNEQFF. The chain employs TRBV6-6 and TRBJ2-1. This CDR3 is built from 16 residues. The germline CDR1 and CDR2 sequences are MNHNY and SVGAGI (reference sequence).

The chain joins TRBV7-6 to TRBJ2-2; TCRdb returns TRBD2, unconfirmable since there is no DNA. CDR1 is SGHVS, CDR2 FNYEAQ, per germline. The CDR3 spans 17 residues. CDR3 sequence reads: CASSLPRLAGDTGELFF.

This sequence joins TRBV3-1 and TRBJ2-3; the TCRdb call, TRBD1, lacks DNA for checking. Germline CDR1 LGHDT, CDR2 YNNKEL (reference sequence). The CDR3 consists of 15 residues. CDR3 residues: CASSQDPAPRDTQYF.

The chain combines TRBV7-2 with TRBJ2-3; TCRdb indicates TRBD1, and absent DNA this call remains unverified. The CDR3 length is 17 residues. Per the germline V gene, CDR1 is SGHTA and CDR2 is FQGNSA. CDR3 loop: CASSFSFSGRITDTQYF.

The CDR3 region is CASSESGSLTGELFF. The V gene is TRBV10-1, the J gene TRBJ2-2; the D call from TCRdb, TRBD2, cannot be confirmed without DNA. The CDR3 has 15 residues. Germline-derived CDR1 and CDR2 are WNHNN and SYGVQD (reference sequence).

This chain links TRBV6-5 with TRBJ2-1; the D call of TRBD1 rests on TCRdb alone, since no DNA is present to check it. Germline CDR1 MNHEY, CDR2 SVGAGI. This CDR3 region has 14 residues. This CDR3 is CASTPGQGYNEQFF.

The CDR3 loop is CASSPPGVREGREQYF. The chain joins TRBV11-2 to TRBJ2-7; TCRdb lists TRBD2, though no DNA is available to test this call. Germline CDR1 SGHAT, CDR2 FQNNGV. The CDR3 totals 16 residues.

CDR3 region: CASKGLANSYNEQFF. The chain has TRBV27 and TRBJ2-1; the D call from TCRdb, TRBD2, cannot be confirmed without DNA. In germline, CDR1 is MNHEY, CDR2 SMNVEV (reference sequence). The CDR3 sequence is 15 residues long.

The rearrangement uses TRBV7-9 and TRBJ2-2. The CDR3 loop spans 14 amino acids. Germline loops: CDR1 SEHNR, CDR2 FQNEAQ (reference sequence). The CDR3: CASSFSTNTGELFF. The whole variable domain, filled in from reference TRBV7-9 and TRBJ2-2, reads DTGVSQNPRHKITKRGQNVTFRCDPISEHNRLYWYRQTLGQGPEFLTYFQNEAQLEKSRLLSDRFSAERPKGSFSTLEIQRTEQGDSAMYLCASSFSTNTGELFFGEGSRLTVL.

The rearrangement uses TRBV30 and TRBJ2-1; TCRdb calls TRBD2, which cannot be checked without DNA. The germline V gene encodes CDR1 GTSNPN and CDR2 SVGIG (reference sequence). This CDR3 comprises 13 residues. CDR3 region: CAWTYEGPNEQFF.

J is TRBJ2-1 and V is TRBV5-1; TCRdb indicates TRBD1, and absent DNA this call remains unverified. From germline, CDR1 is SGHRS and CDR2 YFSETQ. This CDR3 contains 16 residues. The chain's CDR3 is CASSLVGGTNYNEQFF.

The CDR3 protein is CATSASWSTDTQYF. The rearrangement uses TRBV15 and TRBJ2-3; the D call of TRBD2 rests on TCRdb alone, since no DNA is present to check it. This CDR3 region has 14 residues. Germline V lookup: CDR1 LNHNV, CDR2 YYDKDF (reference sequence).

V is TRBV10-3 and J is TRBJ2-1; TCRdb's D call, TRBD2, is unchecked because there is no DNA. Germline CDR1 and CDR2: ENHRY and SYGVKD. This CDR3 is built from 16 residues. The chain's CDR3 is CAIRGEAGAGYNEQFF.

The chain links TRBV20-1 to TRBJ2-2. This CDR3 region has 13 residues. Germline CDR1 and CDR2: DFQATT and SNEGSKA (reference sequence). CDR3 protein: CSARRGQPGELFF.

V usage is TRBV12-3 or TRBV12-4 and J usage is TRBJ2-5; TCRdb selects TRBD2, and the lack of DNA leaves this call unchecked. The CDR3 contains 13 residues. The CDR3 sequence: CASKEREGVPQYF.

V is TRBV20-1 and J is TRBJ1-4; the TCRdb call, TRBD1, lacks DNA for checking. Germline lookup yields CDR1 DFQATT and CDR2 SNEGSKA (reference sequence). The CDR3 covers 18 residues. The chain's CDR3 is CSARGRMDRGQKGEKLFF.

The rearrangement joins TRBV5-1 to TRBJ2-5; TCRdb gives TRBD1 as the D gene, but with no DNA this cannot be confirmed. The CDR3 length is 14 residues. Germline V gene sequence: CDR1 SGHRS, CDR2 YFSETQ. The CDR3 is CASSLGGTEETQYF.

V and J are TRBV12-3 or TRBV12-4 and TRBJ1-1; checking the TCRdb D call of TRBD1 is not possible without DNA. There are 14 residues in the CDR3. The CDR3 sequence is CASSPQVGVTEAFF.